This T cell receptor beta chain was documented in a study of cytomegalovirus exposure and HLA in healthy donors. Overall study results and limits: In an earlier analysis, in several hundred donors, most V segments appeared productive either ~87% or ~30% of the time.

The PCR contained 60 Vbeta and 13 Jbeta primers. Some clones are missing from TCRdb's copy, which holds only in-frame ones; the method was immunoSEQ multiplex PCR. In the table there are about 210,000 clones, about 80% of which are singletons. CDR3 size: 12 residues. Trimming removed 7 bases from V and 4 bases from J, with 10 bases in between. The germline V gene has CDR1 ENHRY and CDR2 SYGVKD. Details on this clone: Its antigen is not known.

This chain joins TRBV10-3 and TRBJ1-2; D ambiguous. The receptor comes from a male donor in good health and CMV-seronegative. The material sequenced was PBMCs. CDR3 coding DNA: TGTGCCATCACTCTAGACGGCTATGGCTACACCTTC. Protein sequence: CAITLDGYGYTF.